This TCR beta chain was profiled in a study of blood T cell repertoires in COVID-19. Overall study: Nucleic acid was either cDNA or gDNA, and it came from T cells, B-cell-depleted T cells, or PBMCs.

This clone was counted once. Source study methods: Nucleated cell number was recorded as an estimate derived from reference gene primer amplification. Profiling relied on immunoSEQ multiplex PCR, and the TCRdb table lists in-frame clones only, not all of them. V, J and clone size are those of that table, while D and trimming were read from the DNA. Counted here are about 270,000 clones, approximately 89% occurring once; the ten biggest clones make up over 2.5%. This CDR3 is 15 amino acids long. V was clipped by 4 bases and J by 4 bases; unmatched bases: 10. The germline V gene has CDR1 SGHDT and CDR2 YYEEEE. The study counted Cohort 3 donors as recovered given two negative PCRs, clearance, or symptom resolution.

This sequence was found in a woman under 30 who had recovered from COVID-19. The chain is built from TRBV5-6 and TRBJ2-7, with TRBD2 matching 8 bases. Source material: PBMCs or T cells enriched from blood (not recorded which). CDR3: CASSLSGGGSYEQYF. CDR3 coding DNA: TGTGCCAGCAGCCTCAGTGGCGGGGGGTCATACGAGCAGTACTTC.